The following is a T cell receptor (beta chain) sequence with its context. This specimen comes from a study of low-dose radiotherapy and immunotherapy resistance in tumors. Per the germline V gene, CDR1 is SGHNT and CDR2 is YYREEE (reference sequence). V lost 4 bases and J 1 base, leaving 15 bases between the germline ends. The CDR3 has 16 residues. Sample time point: before trial treatment. TRAV- and TRBV-specific primers were used for first-strand cDNA, which covered alpha and beta chains. It was with a constant-region primer and a V-primer adapter that TCRs were amplified over approximately 20 PCR cycles. TCRdb ran MiXCR on the reads and lists one entry per CDR3 protein. The data contain 30,000 to 50,000 distinct CDR3 sequences, 25% to 40% of them singletons.

This material consisted of PBMCs, taken before treatment. This receptor was identified in a male donor with gallbladder cancer. The chain employs TRBV5-4 and TRBJ2-1; the D gene could be TRBD1 or TRBD2 (5 bases each). CDR3 sequence reads: CASSGRDGLSYNEQFF. DNA for the CDR3: TGTGCCAGCAGCGGCCGGGACGGACTTTCCTACAATGAGCAGTTCTTC.